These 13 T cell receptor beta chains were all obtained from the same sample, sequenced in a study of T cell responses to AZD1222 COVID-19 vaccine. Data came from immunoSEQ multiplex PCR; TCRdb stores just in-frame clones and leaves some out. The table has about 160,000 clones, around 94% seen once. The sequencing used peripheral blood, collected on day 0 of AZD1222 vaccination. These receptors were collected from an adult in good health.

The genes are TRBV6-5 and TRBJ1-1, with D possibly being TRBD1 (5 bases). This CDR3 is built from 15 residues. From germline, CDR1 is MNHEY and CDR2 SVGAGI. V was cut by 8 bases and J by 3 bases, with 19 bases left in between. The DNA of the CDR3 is TGTGCCAGCTACCTCGGGGGTAACGGGTACACTGAAGCTTTCTTT. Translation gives CASYLGGNGYTEAFF.

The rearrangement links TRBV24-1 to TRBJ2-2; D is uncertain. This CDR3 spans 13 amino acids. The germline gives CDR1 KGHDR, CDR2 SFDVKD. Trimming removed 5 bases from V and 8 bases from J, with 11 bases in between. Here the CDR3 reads CATSGSLQGELFF. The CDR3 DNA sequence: TGTGCCACCAGTGGTTCCCTCCAAGGGGAGCTGTTTTTT.

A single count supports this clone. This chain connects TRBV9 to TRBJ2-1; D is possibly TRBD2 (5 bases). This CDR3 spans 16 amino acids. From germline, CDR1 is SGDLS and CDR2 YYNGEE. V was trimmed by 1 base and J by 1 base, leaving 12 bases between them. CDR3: CASSVKRENSYNEQFF. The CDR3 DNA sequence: TGTGCCAGCAGCGTAAAAAGGGAGAATTCCTACAATGAGCAGTTCTTC.

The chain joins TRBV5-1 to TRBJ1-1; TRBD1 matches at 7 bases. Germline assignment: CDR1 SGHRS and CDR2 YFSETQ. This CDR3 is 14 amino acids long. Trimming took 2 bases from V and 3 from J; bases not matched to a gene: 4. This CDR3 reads CASSLRGPDTEAFF. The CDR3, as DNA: TGCGCCAGCAGCTTAAGGGGGCCGGACACTGAAGCTTTCTTT.

CDR3 sequence reads: CASSSQGGTGINSPLHF. In DNA form, the CDR3 reads TGTGCCAGTAGCTCACAAGGGGGGACAGGAATAAATTCACCCCTCCACTTT. This rearrangement joins TRBV19 to TRBJ1-6, with TRBD1 matching 8 bases. The germline V gene encodes CDR1 LNHDA and CDR2 SQIVND (reference sequence). The CDR3 runs 17 residues. V shed 6 bases, J shed 7 bases, and the junction held 14 bases outside the gene matches.

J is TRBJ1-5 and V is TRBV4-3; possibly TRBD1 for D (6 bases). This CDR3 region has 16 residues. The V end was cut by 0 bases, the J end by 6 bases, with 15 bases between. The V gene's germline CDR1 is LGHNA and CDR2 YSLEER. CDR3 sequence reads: CASSQDLSGAGQPQHF. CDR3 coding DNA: TGCGCCAGCAGCCAAGATTTATCGGGGGCAGGTCAGCCCCAGCATTTT.

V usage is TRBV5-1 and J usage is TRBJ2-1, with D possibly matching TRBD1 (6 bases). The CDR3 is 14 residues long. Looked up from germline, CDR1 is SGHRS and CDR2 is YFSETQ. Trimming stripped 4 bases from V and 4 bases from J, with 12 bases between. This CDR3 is CASSPGQLYNEQFF. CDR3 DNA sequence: TGCGCCAGCAGCCCTGGACAGCTTTACAATGAGCAGTTCTTC. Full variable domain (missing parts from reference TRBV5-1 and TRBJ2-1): KAGVTQTPRYLIKTRGQQVTLSCSPISGHRSVSWYQQTPGQGLQFLFEYFSETQRNKGNFPGRFSGRQFSNSRSEMNVSTLELGDSALYLCASSPGQLYNEQFFGPGTRLTVL.

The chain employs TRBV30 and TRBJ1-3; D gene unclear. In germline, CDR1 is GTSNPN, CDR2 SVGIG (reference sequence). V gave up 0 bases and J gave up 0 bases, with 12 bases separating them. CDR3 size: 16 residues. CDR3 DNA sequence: TGTGCCTGGAGTGTAAGATTAAGTCGCTCTGGAAACACCATATATTTT. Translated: CAWSVRLSRSGNTIYF.

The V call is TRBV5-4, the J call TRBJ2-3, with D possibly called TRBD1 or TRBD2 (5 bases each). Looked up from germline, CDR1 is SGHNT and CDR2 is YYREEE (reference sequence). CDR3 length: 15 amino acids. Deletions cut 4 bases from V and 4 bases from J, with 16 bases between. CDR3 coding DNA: TGTGCCAGCAGCCCCCAGGGAGTCTATGCAGATACGCAGTATTTT. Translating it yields CASSPQGVYADTQYF.

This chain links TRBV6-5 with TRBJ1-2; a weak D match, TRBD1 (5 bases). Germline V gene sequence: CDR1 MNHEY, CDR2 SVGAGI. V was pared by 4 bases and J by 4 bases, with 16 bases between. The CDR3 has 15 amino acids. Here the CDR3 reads CASSFSHRRGYGYTF. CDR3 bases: TGTGCCAGCAGTTTCTCTCACCGGAGGGGCTATGGCTACACCTTC.

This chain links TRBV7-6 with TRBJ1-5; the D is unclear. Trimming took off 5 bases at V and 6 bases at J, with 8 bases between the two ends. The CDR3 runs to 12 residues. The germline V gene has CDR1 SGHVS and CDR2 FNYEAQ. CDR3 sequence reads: CASSPRGQPQHF. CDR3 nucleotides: TGTGCCAGCAGCCCAAGAGGTCAGCCCCAGCATTTT.

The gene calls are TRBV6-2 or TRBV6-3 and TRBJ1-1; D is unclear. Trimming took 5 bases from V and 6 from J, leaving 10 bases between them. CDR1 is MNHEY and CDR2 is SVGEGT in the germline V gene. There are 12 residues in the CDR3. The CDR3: CASSRYRAEAFF. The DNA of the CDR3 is TGTGCCAGCAGTCGATACAGAGCTGAAGCTTTCTTT.

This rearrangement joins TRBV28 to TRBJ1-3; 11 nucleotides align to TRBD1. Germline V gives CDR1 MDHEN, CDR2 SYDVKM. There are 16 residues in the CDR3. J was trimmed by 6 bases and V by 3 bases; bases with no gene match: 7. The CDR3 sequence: CASSFRGQGVVNTIYF. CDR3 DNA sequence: TGTGCCAGCAGTTTTCGGGGACAGGGGGTTGTAAACACCATATATTTT.